The present entry profiles one T cell receptor beta chain with its context. Its antigen is still unknown. This record belongs to a study of cytomegalovirus exposure and HLA in healthy donors. The study, taken as a whole, reports: There was a cluster of highly shared sequence variants that was likely a sequencing artifact. Within an earlier analysis, most TCR beta V segments proved productive either about 87% or about 30% of the time.

Germline V gene sequence: CDR1 MNHNY, CDR2 SVGAGI (reference sequence). The CDR3 consists of 13 residues. V was trimmed by 5 bases and J by 10 bases, leaving 17 bases between them. The PCR was carried out with 60 Vbeta primers and 13 Jbeta primers. Produced via immunoSEQ multiplex PCR; TCRdb's table is partial and in-frame only. The sample table includes 150,000 to 200,000 clones. This clonotype was sampled from a woman aged 60-70 years in good health and CMV-seronegative. The specimen sequenced was PBMCs. This chain links TRBV6-6 with TRBJ1-1; maybe TRBD1 (6 bases). CDR3 nucleotide sequence: TGTGCCAGCAGTCAAAGTACAGGGCGTCTAGCTTTCTTT. This codes for CASSQSTGRLAFF.